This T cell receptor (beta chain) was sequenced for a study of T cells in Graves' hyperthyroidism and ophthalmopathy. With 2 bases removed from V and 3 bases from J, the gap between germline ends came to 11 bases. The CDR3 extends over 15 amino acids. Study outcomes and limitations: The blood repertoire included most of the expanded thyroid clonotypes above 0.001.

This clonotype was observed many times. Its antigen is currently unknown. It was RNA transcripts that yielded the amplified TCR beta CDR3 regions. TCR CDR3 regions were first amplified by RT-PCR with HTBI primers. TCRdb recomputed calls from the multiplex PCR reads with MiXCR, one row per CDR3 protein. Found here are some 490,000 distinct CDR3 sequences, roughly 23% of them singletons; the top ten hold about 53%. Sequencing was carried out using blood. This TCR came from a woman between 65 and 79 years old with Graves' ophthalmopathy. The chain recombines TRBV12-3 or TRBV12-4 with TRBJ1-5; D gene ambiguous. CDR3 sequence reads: CASSLSPRYNQPQHF. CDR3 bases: TGTGCCAGCAGTTTATCGCCAAGGTACAATCAGCCCCAGCATTTT.